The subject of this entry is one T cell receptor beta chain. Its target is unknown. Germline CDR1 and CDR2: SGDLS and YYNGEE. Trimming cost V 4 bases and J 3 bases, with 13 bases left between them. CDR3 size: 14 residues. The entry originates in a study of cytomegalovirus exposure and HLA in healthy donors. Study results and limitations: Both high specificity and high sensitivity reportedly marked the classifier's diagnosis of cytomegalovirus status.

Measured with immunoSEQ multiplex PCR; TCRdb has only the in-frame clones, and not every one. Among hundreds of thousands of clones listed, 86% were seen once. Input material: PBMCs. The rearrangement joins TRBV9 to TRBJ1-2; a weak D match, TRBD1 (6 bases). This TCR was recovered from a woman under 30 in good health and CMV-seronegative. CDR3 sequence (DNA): TGTGCCAGCAGCAGAGCGGGGGCCGACTATGGCTACACCTTC. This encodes CASSRAGADYGYTF.